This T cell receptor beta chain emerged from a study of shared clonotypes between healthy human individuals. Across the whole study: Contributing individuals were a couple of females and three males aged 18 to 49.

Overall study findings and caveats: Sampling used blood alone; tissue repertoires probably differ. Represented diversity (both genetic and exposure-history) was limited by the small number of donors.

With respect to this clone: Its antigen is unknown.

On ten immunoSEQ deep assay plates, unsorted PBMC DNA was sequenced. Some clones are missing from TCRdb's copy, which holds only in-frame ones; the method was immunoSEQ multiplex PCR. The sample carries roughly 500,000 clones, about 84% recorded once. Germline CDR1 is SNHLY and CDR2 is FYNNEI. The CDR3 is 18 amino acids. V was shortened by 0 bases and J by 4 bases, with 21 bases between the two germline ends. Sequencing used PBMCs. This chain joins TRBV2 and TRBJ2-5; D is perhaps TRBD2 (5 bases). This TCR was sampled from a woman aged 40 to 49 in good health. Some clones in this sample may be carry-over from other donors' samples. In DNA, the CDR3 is TGTGCCAGCAGTGAAGCGGGCGGGTCCCGTCAGCGTGCAGAGACCCAGTACTTC. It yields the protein CASSEAGGSRQRAETQYF.